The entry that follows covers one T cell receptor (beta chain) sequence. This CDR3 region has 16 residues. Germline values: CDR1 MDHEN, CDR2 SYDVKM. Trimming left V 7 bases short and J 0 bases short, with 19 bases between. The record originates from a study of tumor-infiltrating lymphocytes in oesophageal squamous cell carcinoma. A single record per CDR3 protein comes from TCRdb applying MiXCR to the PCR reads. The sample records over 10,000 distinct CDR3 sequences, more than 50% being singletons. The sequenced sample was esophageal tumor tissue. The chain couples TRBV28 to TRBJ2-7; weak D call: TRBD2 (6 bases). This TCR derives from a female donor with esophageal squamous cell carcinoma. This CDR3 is CASTSSGTPNSYEQYF. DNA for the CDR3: TGTGCCAGCACGTCCTCCGGGACTCCTAACTCCTACGAGCAGTACTTC.